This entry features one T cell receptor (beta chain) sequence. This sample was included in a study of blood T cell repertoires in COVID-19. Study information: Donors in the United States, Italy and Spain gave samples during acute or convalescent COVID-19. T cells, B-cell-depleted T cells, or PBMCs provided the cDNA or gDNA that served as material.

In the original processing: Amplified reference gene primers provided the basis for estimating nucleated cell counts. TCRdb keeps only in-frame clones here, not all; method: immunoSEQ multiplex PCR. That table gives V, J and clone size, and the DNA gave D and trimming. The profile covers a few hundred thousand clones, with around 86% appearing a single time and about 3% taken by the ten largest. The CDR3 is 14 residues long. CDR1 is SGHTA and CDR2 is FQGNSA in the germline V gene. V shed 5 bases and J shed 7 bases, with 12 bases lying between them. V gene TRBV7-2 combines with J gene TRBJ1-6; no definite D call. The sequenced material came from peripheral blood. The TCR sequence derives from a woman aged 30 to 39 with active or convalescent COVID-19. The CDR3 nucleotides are TGTGCCAGCAGCCGGGATTTAATAAATTCACCCCTCCACTTT. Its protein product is CASSRDLINSPLHF.